Following are 26 T cell receptor beta chains from one sample sequenced in a study of CD8+ T cells in alopecia areata. TCR sequencing used cDNA made by reverse transcription of extracted RNA. Some clones are missing from TCRdb's copy, which holds only in-frame ones; the method was immunoSEQ multiplex PCR. The data contain about 92,000 clones, roughly two fifths of them singletons. Treatment indicated: oral pan-JAK inhibitor, 5-10 mg twice daily. The material was CD8+ T cells sorted from blood, obtained at week 24, from a patient treated with tofacitinib. All receptors come from a human donor with alopecia areata.

This clone was detected only a few times. V is TRBV29-1 and J is TRBJ2-2; 12 positions match TRBD2. J was trimmed by 6 bases and V by 7 bases; bases with no gene match: 9. Germline V gene data show CDR1 as SQVTM and CDR2 as ANQGSEA. This CDR3 comprises 15 residues. The CDR3 nucleotides are TGCAGCGCAGTGACTAGCGGGAGTCGTCCCGGGGAGCTGTTTTTT. Amino acid sequence: CSAVTSGSRPGELFF.

V gene TRBV27 combines with J gene TRBJ1-4, with 7 bases fitting TRBD1. Germline-derived CDR1 and CDR2 are MNHEY and SMNVEV (reference sequence). Trimming removed 5 bases from V and 11 bases from J; junction bases left unmatched: 2. The CDR3 is 11 amino acids. CDR3 region: CASSQGQKLFF. The CDR3 DNA reads TGTGCCAGCAGTCAGGGACAGAAACTGTTTTTT.

This chain links TRBV15 with TRBJ2-4, with unresolved D. V lost 5 bases to trimming and J lost 3 bases, with 8 bases between them. The CDR3 has 13 residues. Germline lookup yields CDR1 LNHNV and CDR2 YYDKDF (reference sequence). The CDR3 loop reads CATSERDKNIQYF. Written as DNA, the CDR3 is TGTGCCACCAGCGAGCGAGACAAAAACATTCAGTACTTC.

The rearrangement links TRBV9 to TRBJ2-7; TRBD1 matches at 7 bases. Germline V gene data show CDR1 as SGDLS and CDR2 as YYNGEE. The CDR3 has 14 amino acids. Trimming cost V 0 bases and J 2 bases; bases outside gene matches: 2. CDR3 protein: CASSVEGTAYEQYF. In DNA form, the CDR3 reads TGTGCCAGCAGCGTAGAGGGGACAGCCTACGAGCAGTACTTC.

V and J are TRBV29-1 and TRBJ2-1; unclear D gene. The germline gives CDR1 SQVTM, CDR2 ANQGSEA. The CDR3 extends over 17 amino acids. V lost 6 bases and J lost 0, with 21 bases in between. CDR3 coding DNA: TGCAGCGTCCGTCCAAGGGTAATCGAGAGCTCCTACAATGAGCAGTTCTTC. This encodes CSVRPRVIESSYNEQFF.

The chain carries TRBV4-1 and TRBJ1-5; D gene ambiguous. Germline V lookup: CDR1 MGHRA, CDR2 YSYEKL. The CDR3 sequence is 14 residues long. Between the trimmed V and J ends, which lost 1 base and 6 bases, there was a span of 10 bases. The CDR3 DNA reads as TGCGCCAGCAGCCAAGGCTCGGCGGGTCAGCCCCAGCATTTT. Protein sequence: CASSQGSAGQPQHF.

Of note for this clone: Germline is not matched at one junction end, which may reflect a read error. At the DNA level, this CDR3 is encoded by other sequences in the same sample as well. The rearrangement uses TRBV4-1 and TRBJ2-1, with D perhaps assigned TRBD1 or TRBD2 (7 bases each). Germline CDR1 and CDR2: MGHRA and YSYEKL. The CDR3 sequence is 16 residues long. CDR3 sequence (DNA): TGTGCCAGCAGCCAAGAGGGGGGGACAGCTTACAATGAGCAGTTCTTC. Amino acids: CASSQEGGTAYNEQFF.

The chain links TRBV27 to TRBJ2-7; D unclear. Looked up from germline, CDR1 is MNHEY and CDR2 is SMNVEV (reference sequence). The CDR3 covers 13 residues. Between the trimmed V and J ends, which lost 7 bases and 4 bases, there was a span of 14 bases. The CDR3 region is CASTPRLGYEQYF. The CDR3 DNA follows: TGTGCCAGCACCCCACGTCTGGGTTACGAGCAGTACTTC.

The V and J genes are TRBV2 and TRBJ2-5, with a possible D match to TRBD2 (6 bases). The V gene's germline CDR1 is SNHLY and CDR2 FYNNEI. Deletions cut 7 bases from V and 2 bases from J, with 14 bases between. This CDR3 is 14 amino acids long. DNA for the CDR3: TGTGCCAGCATAAAGGATAGCGGACAAGAGACCCAGTACTTC. Its protein is CASIKDSGQETQYF.

This clone was detected only a few times. V gene TRBV29-1 combines with J gene TRBJ2-1; D call uncertain. From germline, CDR1 is SQVTM and CDR2 ANQGSEA. The CDR3 is 15 amino acids. V was trimmed by 0 bases and J by 0 bases, leaving 9 bases between them. CDR3 sequence (DNA): TGCAGCGTTGAAGAGGGGAATGTCTCCTACAATGAGCAGTTCTTC. It specifies CSVEEGNVSYNEQFF.

The chain combines TRBV29-1 with TRBJ2-2, with 12 bases that match TRBD2. Unmatched junction bases numbered 9, after V lost 4 bases and J lost 3 bases. Germline lookup yields CDR1 SQVTM and CDR2 ANQGSEA. The CDR3 is made up of 17 amino acids. The CDR3 protein is CSVVSSGRVVDTGELFF. CDR3 nucleotides: TGCAGCGTTGTATCTAGCGGGAGGGTGGTGGACACCGGGGAGCTGTTTTTT.

This clone was seen more than once but under ten times. The chain has TRBV7-6 and TRBJ2-7, with D possibly being TRBD2 (6 bases). The CDR3 runs to 15 residues. The V end was cut by 0 bases, the J end by 0 bases, with 9 bases between. Germline V gene lookup returns CDR1 SGHVS and CDR2 FNYEAQ. In DNA, the CDR3 is TGTGCCAGCAGCTTAGCAGTGGGAGGCTCCTACGAGCAGTACTTC. Amino acid sequence: CASSLAVGGSYEQYF.

A few counts support this clone. This sequence joins TRBV29-1 and TRBJ2-1; D gene unclear. CDR1 and CDR2 (germline): SQVTM, ANQGSEA. V dropped 6 bases and J dropped 1 base, with 10 bases sitting between them. The CDR3 consists of 13 residues. CDR3 DNA: TGCAGCGTGCTGACACAGTCCTACAATGAGCAGTTCTTC. Translated, it gives CSVLTQSYNEQFF.

The V gene is TRBV5-4, the J gene TRBJ2-7; TRBD1 matches 10 bases. V lost 3 bases to trimming and J lost 6 bases; unmatched junction nucleotides: 9. CDR3 length: 15 amino acids. Per germline, CDR1 SGHNT and CDR2 YYREEE (reference sequence). Here the CDR3 reads CASSSPGTGAGEQYF. The DNA of the CDR3 is TGTGCCAGCAGCTCCCCCGGGACAGGGGCGGGCGAGCAGTACTTC.

This clone has only one observation. The CDR3 spells CASSLGLAGSQETQYF. The DNA for the CDR3 is TGCGCCAGCAGCTTGGGACTAGCGGGCTCACAAGAGACCCAGTACTTC. The V call is TRBV5-1, the J call TRBJ2-5; 10 nucleotides align to TRBD2. Unmatched junction bases numbered 4, after V lost 0 bases and J lost 2 bases. The germline V gene has CDR1 SGHRS and CDR2 YFSETQ. CDR3 length: 16 residues.

This rearrangement joins TRBV6-6 to TRBJ1-2; the match to TRBD1 covers 8 bases. The ends lost 4 bases at V and 8 bases at J; junction bases unmatched: 6. The CDR3 consists of 13 residues. The germline V gene encodes CDR1 MNHNY and CDR2 SVGAGI (reference sequence). DNA for the CDR3: TGTGCCAGCAGTTCGGACAGGGTTGGCGGCTACACCTTC. It encodes CASSSDRVGGYTF.

The genes are TRBV9 and TRBJ2-5; 8 bases fit TRBD1. CDR3 size: 15 residues. V dropped 4 bases and J dropped 4; count of bases not matched to a gene: 9. Germline CDR1 SGDLS, CDR2 YYNGEE. This CDR3 is CASSQGQGVRETQYF. CDR3 DNA sequence: TGTGCCAGCAGCCAAGGACAGGGCGTGCGAGAGACCCAGTACTTC.

The chain is built from TRBV11-2 and TRBJ2-7; D is uncertain. CDR1 and CDR2 from the germline V gene are SGHAT and FQNNGV. Trimming took off 4 bases at V and 4 bases at J, with 8 bases between the two ends. The CDR3 extends over 12 amino acids. CDR3 sequence: CASSSPAYEQYF. As DNA, the CDR3 is TGTGCCAGCAGCTCGCCGGCGTACGAGCAGTACTTC. The whole variable domain, remainder taken from reference TRBV11-2 and TRBJ2-7, is EAGVAQSPRYKIIEKRQSVAFWCNPISGHATLYWYQQILGQGPKLLIQFQNNGVVDDSQLPKDRFSAERLKGVDSTLKIQPAKLEDSAVYLCASSSPAYEQYFGPGTRLTVT.

Comment on this clone: The identical CDR3 is also encoded by other nucleotide sequences in the sample. V is TRBV4-1 and J is TRBJ2-3, with 7 bases aligning to TRBD2. CDR1 MGHRA and CDR2 YSYEKL come from the germline V gene. V shed 8 bases, J shed 5 bases, and the junction held 1 base outside the gene matches. The CDR3 covers 11 residues. Here the CDR3 DNA reads TGCGCCAGCGGCGGGGGAGATACGCAGTATTTT. It is translated as CASGGGDTQYF.

This clone has only a few counts. The gene calls are TRBV29-1 and TRBJ2-7; D possibly uses TRBD1 or TRBD2 (5 bases each). V lost 7 bases and J lost 3, with 16 bases in between. CDR1 is SQVTM and CDR2 is ANQGSEA in the germline V gene. CDR3 length equals 13 residues. DNA of the CDR3: TGCAGCGCCTCCGGGACCGATTTCTACGAGCAGTACTTC. This translates into CSASGTDFYEQYF.

V and J are TRBV11-2 and TRBJ2-1; D unresolved. The CDR3 totals 13 residues. V was trimmed by 4 bases and J by 7 bases, leaving 11 bases between them. Germline V gene sequence: CDR1 SGHAT, CDR2 FQNNGV. The CDR3: CASSSDPRNEQFF. CDR3 DNA: TGTGCCAGCAGCTCGGACCCCAGGAATGAGCAGTTCTTC.

A few counts support this clone. J is TRBJ2-3 and V is TRBV6-6; TRBD2 matches at 10 bases. The V and J ends lost 2 bases and 6 bases, in that order; junction bases with no gene match: 5. Germline loops: CDR1 MNHNY, CDR2 SVGAGI (reference sequence). The CDR3 length is 15 residues. The CDR3 spells CASSYKREGVDTQYF. The CDR3 DNA follows: TGTGCCAGCAGTTACAAGCGGGAGGGGGTGGATACGCAGTATTTT.

This rearrangement joins TRBV5-5 to TRBJ2-7, with D unresolved. The length of the CDR3 is 14 residues. Trimming cost V 0 bases and J 4 bases, with 11 bases left between them. CDR1 is SGHKS, CDR2 YYEKEE, per germline (reference sequence). The DNA of the CDR3 is TGTGCCAGCAGCTTGGAGGCAGAAACTTACGAGCAGTACTTC. This encodes CASSLEAETYEQYF. Filled out from reference TRBV5-5 and TRBJ2-7, the complete variable domain reads DAGVTQSPTHLIKTRGQQVTLRCSPISGHKSVSWYQQVLGQGPQFIFQYYEKEERGRGNFPDRFSARQFPNYSSELNVNALLLGDSALYLCASSLEAETYEQYFGPGTRLTVT.

This clone was seen more than once but under ten times. The rearrangement links TRBV9 to TRBJ1-5; 7 nucleotides line up with TRBD1. Germline V gives CDR1 SGDLS, CDR2 YYNGEE. The CDR3 loop spans 14 amino acids. J gave up 11 bases and V 3 bases, and 11 bases lay outside the gene matches. As DNA, the CDR3 is TGTGCCAGCAGCGGATCAGACAGGGCCTCGGCCCAGCATTTT. As protein: CASSGSDRASAQHF.

The V and J genes are TRBV7-9 and TRBJ2-1; D is perhaps TRBD2 (6 bases). The CDR3 is 15 amino acids. Trimming took 4 bases from V and 3 from J, leaving 13 bases between them. The germline gives CDR1 SEHNR, CDR2 FQNEAQ (reference sequence). This chain's CDR3 is CASSYGTGVYNEQFF. The CDR3 DNA reads as TGTGCCAGCAGCTATGGGACTGGAGTCTACAATGAGCAGTTCTTC.

V gene TRBV5-1 combines with J gene TRBJ1-2; D is perhaps TRBD1 (5 bases). CDR1 and CDR2 from the germline V gene are SGHRS and YFSETQ. The CDR3 is 11 residues long. Trimming took 5 bases from V and 8 from J, leaving 10 bases between them. The CDR3 loop is CASSFQGGYTF. In nucleotides, the CDR3 is TGCGCCAGCAGTTTCCAGGGCGGCTACACCTTC.